Listed here are 28 T cell receptor beta chains from one sample, sequenced in a study of shared clonotypes between healthy human individuals. Sequencing was performed with immunoSEQ multiplex PCR; in TCRdb, only in-frame clones are kept and a portion is missing. The sample shows roughly 1 million clones, 75% to 85% of them seen only once. The sample taken for sequencing was memory CD4+ T cells from PBMCs. Regarding subset: CD45RA-negative fraction. These receptors were taken from a young man in good health. Some clones in this sample may be carry-over from other donors' samples.

This chain uses TRBV7-8 with TRBJ2-2, with 8 bases matching TRBD2. The length of the CDR3 is 16 residues. The junction had 11 bases not matched to a gene; V was cut back by 3 bases and J by 8 bases. Germline V gene lookup returns CDR1 SGHVS and CDR2 FQNEAQ. The CDR3 coding sequence is TGTGCCAGCAGCTTGGTCCAGCGGGAGTTTAAGGGGGAGCTGTTTTTT. Translating gives CASSLVQREFKGELFF. Looking up the rest from reference TRBV7-8 and TRBJ2-2 gives the full variable domain: GAGVSQSPRYKVAKRGQDVALRCDPISGHVSLFWYQQALGQGPEFLTYFQNEAQLDKSGLPSDRFFAERPEGSVSTLKIQRTQQEDSAVYLCASSLVQREFKGELFFGEGSRLTVL.

The CDR3 coding sequence is TGCAGCGTTGTCGGGCAGGGGGGCCCGTGGTCTGGAAACACCATATATTTT. Encoded protein: CSVVGQGGPWSGNTIYF. The chain has TRBV29-1 and TRBJ1-3; TRBD1 matches at 7 bases. Trimming at V came to 4 bases and at J to 1 base, leaving 13 bases not matched to a gene. Germline CDR1 is SQVTM and CDR2 is ANQGSEA. The CDR3 has 17 amino acids. Full variable domain (missing parts from reference TRBV29-1 and TRBJ1-3): SAVISQKPSRDICQRGTSLTIQCQVDSQVTMMFWYRQQPGQSLTLIATANQGSEATYESGFVIDKFPISRPNLTFSTLTVSNMSPEDSSIYLCSVVGQGGPWSGNTIYFGEGSWLTVV.

The table lists this clone with many counts. The rearrangement links TRBV5-1 to TRBJ2-1, with TRBD1 identical over 7 bases. The CDR3 is made up of 15 amino acids. Trimming at V came to 6 bases and at J to 7 bases, leaving 13 bases not matched to a gene. Germline values: CDR1 SGHRS, CDR2 YFSETQ. The chain's CDR3 is CASTLDRIGRNEQFF. The CDR3 region has the DNA TGCGCCAGCACTCTGGACAGGATAGGTAGGAATGAGCAGTTCTTC. The entire variable domain, with the rest obtained from reference TRBV5-1 and TRBJ2-1, is as follows: KAGVTQTPRYLIKTRGQQVTLSCSPISGHRSVSWYQQTPGQGLQFLFEYFSETQRNKGNFPGRFSGRQFSNSRSEMNVSTLELGDSALYLCASTLDRIGRNEQFFGPGTRLTVL.

The gene calls are TRBV7-3 and TRBJ2-1; D is perhaps TRBD1 (5 bases). Trimming took off 7 bases at V and 6 bases at J, with 19 bases between the two ends. This CDR3 has 15 amino acids. The V gene's germline CDR1 is SGHTA and CDR2 FQGTGA. The CDR3 loop reads CASTFRRAPVNEQFF. The CDR3 bases are TGTGCCAGCACCTTCCGCAGGGCCCCGGTCAATGAGCAGTTCTTC. Combining the CDR3 with reference TRBV7-3 and TRBJ2-1 gives the whole variable domain GAGVSQTPSNKVTEKGKYVELRCDPISGHTALYWYRQSLGQGPEFLIYFQGTGAADDSGLPNDRFFAVRPEGSVSTLKIQRTERGDSAVYLCASTFRRAPVNEQFFGPGTRLTVL.

With regard to this clone: Other DNA sequences in this sample translate to the same CDR3. This rearrangement joins TRBV5-4 to TRBJ2-3; 8 nucleotides line up with TRBD2. The germline CDR1 and CDR2 sequences are SGHNT and YYREEE (reference sequence). J gave up 1 base and V 2 bases, and 0 bases lay outside the gene matches. This CDR3 region has 14 residues. CDR3 DNA: TGTGCCAGCAGCTTAGCGGGAGGCACAGATACGCAGTATTTT. It is translated as CASSLAGGTDTQYF. Complete variable domain (other parts from reference TRBV5-4 and TRBJ2-3): ETGVTQSPTHLIKTRGQQVTLRCSSQSGHNTVSWYQQALGQGPQFIFQYYREEENGRGNFPPRFSGLQFPNYSSELNVNALELDDSALYLCASSLAGGTDTQYFGPGTRLTVL.

V gene TRBV28 combines with J gene TRBJ2-5; 7 nucleotides align to TRBD1. The germline gives CDR1 MDHEN, CDR2 SYDVKM. The V segment lost 3 bases and the J segment 5 bases; nucleotides outside the gene matches: 9. This CDR3 spans 15 amino acids. CDR3 in amino acids: CASSFPRQGMETQYF. CDR3 nucleotide sequence: TGTGCCAGCAGTTTCCCAAGACAGGGAATGGAGACCCAGTACTTC. Together with reference TRBV28 and TRBJ2-5, the CDR3 gives the full variable domain: DVKVTQSSRYLVKRTGEKVFLECVQDMDHENMFWYRQDPGLGLRLIYFSYDVKMKEKGDIPEGYSVSREKKERFSLILESASTNQTSMYLCASSFPRQGMETQYFGPGTRLLVL.

This rearrangement joins TRBV5-1 to TRBJ2-1; D may be TRBD2 (6 bases). The CDR3 is 14 residues long. Germline assignment: CDR1 SGHRS and CDR2 YFSETQ. Trimming pared 4 bases from V and 2 bases from J, leaving 10 bases between. The CDR3 sequence: CASSPGRAYNEQFF. The CDR3 bases are TGCGCCAGCAGCCCCGGGAGAGCCTACAATGAGCAGTTCTTC.

This sequence joins TRBV5-1 and TRBJ2-2; TRBD2 agrees at 7 bases. J was trimmed by 4 bases and V by 4 bases; bases with no gene match: 7. The germline V gene has CDR1 SGHRS and CDR2 YFSETQ. The CDR3 consists of 15 residues. DNA of the CDR3: TGCGCCAGCAGCCCCCAGGCGGGAGTCACCGGGGAGCTGTTTTTT. As protein: CASSPQAGVTGELFF.

V usage is TRBV29-1 and J usage is TRBJ2-5, with no clear D. This CDR3 contains 14 residues. The V end lost 4 bases, the J end lost 3 bases, and 15 bases lay between the germline ends. CDR1 and CDR2 (germline): SQVTM, ANQGSEA. The DNA for the CDR3 is TGCAGCGTTGCCCGTGGCACAGCAAAAGAGACCCAGTACTTC. This translates into CSVARGTAKETQYF.

This clone was seen only once. This chain uses TRBV7-2 with TRBJ1-5; 7 nucleotides line up with TRBD1. V trimming: 5 bases; J trimming: 2 bases; junction bases outside the gene matches: 6. Germline V gives CDR1 SGHTA, CDR2 FQGNSA. The length of the CDR3 is 15 residues. Here the CDR3 reads CASSNTGTGNQPQHF. CDR3 coding DNA: TGTGCCAGCAGCAACACCGGGACAGGCAATCAGCCCCAGCATTTT.

The genes are TRBV11-2 and TRBJ2-7; tentatively, D is TRBD2 (5 bases). The CDR3 runs to 14 residues. The germline V gene encodes CDR1 SGHAT and CDR2 FQNNGV. The ends were cut back, 1 base at V and 3 bases at J, with 10 bases in the middle. The CDR3 nucleotides read TGTGCCAGCAGCTTAGGTCCGGGATACTACGAGCAGTACTTC. This gives the protein CASSLGPGYYEQYF. The full variable domain, in which reference TRBV11-2 and TRBJ2-7 provide the parts outside the CDR3, is EAGVAQSPRYKIIEKRQSVAFWCNPISGHATLYWYQQILGQGPKLLIQFQNNGVVDDSQLPKDRFSAERLKGVDSTLKIQPAKLEDSAVYLCASSLGPGYYEQYFGPGTRLTVT.

The chain links TRBV29-1 to TRBJ1-5; D is ambiguous. V lost 4 bases and J lost 3, with 10 bases in between. The CDR3 is 13 residues long. Germline V lookup: CDR1 SQVTM, CDR2 ANQGSEA. The CDR3 sequence is CSVVGGVNQPQHF. CDR3 nucleotide sequence: TGCAGCGTTGTCGGTGGGGTCAATCAGCCCCAGCATTTT.

The chain links TRBV2 to TRBJ2-7; D unresolved. This CDR3 is 13 amino acids long. Germline lookup yields CDR1 SNHLY and CDR2 FYNNEI. V dropped 5 bases and J dropped 6 bases, with 14 bases sitting between them. The CDR3 loop reads CASSPIWDSEQYF. The CDR3 DNA reads TGTGCCAGCAGTCCGATTTGGGATTCCGAGCAGTACTTC.

V is TRBV5-4 and J is TRBJ2-1; possibly TRBD1 or TRBD2 for D (6 bases each). V gave up 3 bases and J gave up 5 bases, with 18 bases separating them. Germline V lookup: CDR1 SGHNT, CDR2 YYREEE (reference sequence). CDR3 size: 16 residues. The CDR3 here is CASSSPGRGGDNEQFF. CDR3 in DNA: TGTGCCAGCAGCTCCCCGGGCAGGGGAGGAGACAATGAGCAGTTCTTC.

The chain has TRBV6-5 and TRBJ1-5; 7 nucleotides line up with TRBD1. Germline CDR1 reads MNHEY; CDR2 reads SVGAGI. CDR3 length: 14 amino acids. J lost 6 bases, V lost 2 bases, and 4 bases had no gene match. The CDR3 loop reads CASSYRRGVQPQHF. The CDR3 DNA reads TGTGCCAGCAGTTACCGCAGGGGGGTTCAGCCCCAGCATTTT.

This sequence joins TRBV2 and TRBJ2-3; 7 bases are shared with TRBD2. CDR1 is SNHLY, CDR2 FYNNEI, per germline. Trimming cost V 7 bases and J 2 bases; bases outside gene matches: 12. The CDR3 has 16 amino acids. The CDR3 protein is CASKKGGRGNTDTQYF. CDR3 DNA: TGTGCCAGCAAGAAAGGTGGGAGGGGAAACACAGATACGCAGTATTTT.

The J gene is TRBJ2-7, the V gene TRBV7-2; 9 bases match TRBD1. Germline V gene lookup returns CDR1 SGHTA and CDR2 FQGNSA. This CDR3 comprises 14 residues. V shed 7 bases, J shed 0 bases, and the junction held 4 bases outside the gene matches. The CDR3 DNA is TGTGCCAGCATCCTGACAGGGGGCTCCTACGAGCAGTACTTC. Translation gives CASILTGGSYEQYF.

Here the CDR3 DNA reads TGTGCCAGCAGCCCCCGACTAGCTCGCCTCAATGAGCAGTTCTTC. Translation: CASSPRLARLNEQFF. The chain links TRBV11-3 to TRBJ2-1; 7 bases agree with TRBD2. CDR3 length: 15 amino acids. The V gene end was trimmed by 5 bases and the J gene end by 6 bases; junction bases not matched to a gene: 10. From germline, CDR1 is SGHNT and CDR2 YENEEA.

This chain links TRBV7-2 with TRBJ2-5; 10 nucleotides line up with TRBD1. Germline CDR1 and CDR2: SGHTA and FQGNSA. V gave up 4 bases and J gave up 9 bases; unmatched junction bases: 14. CDR3 length equals 16 residues. This CDR3 is CASSSSGTGARRAQYF. The CDR3 nucleotides read TGTGCCAGCAGCTCCTCCGGGACAGGGGCCCGGCGGGCCCAGTACTTC.

The chain joins TRBV29-1 to TRBJ2-2; 7 nucleotides match TRBD1. This CDR3 region has 15 residues. V was pared by 4 bases and J by 3 bases, with 8 bases of the junction left unmatched. In germline, CDR1 is SQVTM, CDR2 ANQGSEA. This chain's CDR3 is CSVAGAGGDTGELFF. CDR3 nucleotide sequence: TGCAGCGTTGCGGGTGCAGGGGGTGACACCGGGGAGCTGTTTTTT.

The V call is TRBV15, the J call TRBJ1-1; TRBD1 agrees at 7 bases. V lost 0 bases to trimming and J lost 9 bases; unmatched junction nucleotides: 7. CDR1 LNHNV and CDR2 YYDKDF come from the germline V gene (reference sequence). This CDR3 is built from 14 residues. The CDR3 DNA is TGTGCCACCAGCAGAGATACAAGGGACAGACAAGCTTTCTTT. Protein: CATSRDTRDRQAFF.

The chain recombines TRBV7-8 with TRBJ2-3; D is perhaps TRBD1 or TRBD2 (6 bases each). CDR3 length equals 15 residues. V was cut by 5 bases and J by 6 bases, with 18 bases left in between. In germline, CDR1 is SGHVS, CDR2 FQNEAQ. CDR3 coding DNA: TGTGCCAGCAGCGCCTATATACAGGGAGGCGATACGCAGTATTTT. Translation: CASSAYIQGGDTQYF.

In DNA form, the CDR3 reads TGCGCCAGCAGCTTGGGCTCCGCCGAGACCCAGTACTTC. Translating gives CASSLGSAETQYF. The chain joins TRBV5-1 to TRBJ2-5; D is uncertain. Trimming took 0 bases from V and 5 from J, leaving 8 bases between them. The CDR3 extends over 13 amino acids. CDR1 and CDR2 (germline): SGHRS, YFSETQ.

This clone was seen only a few times. The rearrangement links TRBV29-1 to TRBJ2-2; TRBD2 matches at 8 bases. CDR1 is SQVTM and CDR2 is ANQGSEA in the germline V gene. The V segment lost 5 bases and the J segment 3 bases; nucleotides outside the gene matches: 11. This CDR3 spans 16 amino acids. The CDR3 DNA sequence: TGCAGCGTTACACCCCCCGGGGGGGGTTACACCGGGGAGCTGTTTTTT. Amino acid sequence: CSVTPPGGGYTGELFF.

The CDR3 reads CASSLAGTTLAEQYF. CDR3 DNA sequence: TGCGCCAGCAGCTTGGCCGGGACTACCCTCGCCGAGCAGTACTTC. This chain uses TRBV5-1 with TRBJ2-7, with 7 positions matching TRBD2. The CDR3 totals 15 residues. The V gene end was trimmed by 0 bases and the J gene end by 6 bases; junction bases not matched to a gene: 9. The germline CDR1 and CDR2 sequences are SGHRS and YFSETQ.

This rearrangement joins TRBV2 to TRBJ2-7; 16 nucleotides line up with TRBD2. Germline CDR1 and CDR2: SNHLY and FYNNEI. The ends lost 0 bases at V and 6 bases at J; junction bases unmatched: 5. This CDR3 region has 17 residues. CDR3 coding DNA: TGTGCCAGCAGTGAAGCGGGACTAGCGGGAGGGCGGGCCGAGCAGTACTTC. Translating it yields CASSEAGLAGGRAEQYF. Variable domain in full (rest from reference TRBV2 and TRBJ2-7): EPEVTQTPSHQVTQMGQEVILRCVPISNHLYFYWYRQILGQKVEFLVSFYNNEISEKSEIFDDQFSVERPDGSNFTLKIRSTKLEDSAMYFCASSEAGLAGGRAEQYFGPGTRLTVT.

The chain is built from TRBV5-6 and TRBJ1-1; no definite D call. Per the germline V gene, CDR1 is SGHDT and CDR2 is YYEEEE. The CDR3 length is 14 residues. V was cut by 2 bases and J by 1 base, with 9 bases left in between. CDR3 nucleotide sequence: TGTGCCAGCAGCTTCCGGCGGAAGAACACTGAAGCTTTCTTT. This gives the protein CASSFRRKNTEAFF. The complete variable domain, with remaining parts taken from reference TRBV5-6 and TRBJ1-1, reads DAGVTQSPTHLIKTRGQQVTLRCSPKSGHDTVSWYQQALGQGPQFIFQYYEEEERQRGNFPDRFSGHQFPNYSSELNVNALLLGDSALYLCASSFRRKNTEAFFGQGTRLTVV.

This chain links TRBV7-9 with TRBJ2-5; no clear D. Trimming cost V 1 base and J 5 bases, with 11 bases left between them. CDR1 and CDR2 from the germline V gene are SEHNR and FQNEAQ (reference sequence). The CDR3 length is 14 residues. CDR3 in amino acids: CASSLGSPLETQYF. CDR3 sequence (DNA): TGTGCCAGCAGCTTAGGCAGCCCATTGGAGACCCAGTACTTC.